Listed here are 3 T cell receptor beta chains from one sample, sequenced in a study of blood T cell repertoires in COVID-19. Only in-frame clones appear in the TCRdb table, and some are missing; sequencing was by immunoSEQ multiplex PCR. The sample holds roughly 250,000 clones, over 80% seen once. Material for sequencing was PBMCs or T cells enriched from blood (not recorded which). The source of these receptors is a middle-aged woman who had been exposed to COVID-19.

The CDR3 spells CASSTQETGRNQPQHF. The CDR3 DNA sequence: TGTGCCAGTAGTACTCAAGAGACAGGGCGGAATCAGCCCCAGCATTTT. J is TRBJ1-5 and V is TRBV19, with 7 bases fitting TRBD1. The trim removed 4 bases at V and 4 bases at J, leaving 10 bases unmatched. The CDR3 has 16 residues. Germline values: CDR1 LNHDA, CDR2 SQIVND (reference sequence).

CDR3 protein: CASSEDRGLSAFF. The CDR3 coding sequence is TGTGCCAGCAGTGAGGACAGGGGACTTTCAGCTTTCTTT. The gene calls are TRBV6-6 and TRBJ1-1; TRBD1 aligns across 9 bases. The CDR3 spans 13 residues. The V segment lost 5 bases and the J segment 10 bases; nucleotides outside the gene matches: 8. Germline V lookup: CDR1 MNHNY, CDR2 SVGAGI (reference sequence).

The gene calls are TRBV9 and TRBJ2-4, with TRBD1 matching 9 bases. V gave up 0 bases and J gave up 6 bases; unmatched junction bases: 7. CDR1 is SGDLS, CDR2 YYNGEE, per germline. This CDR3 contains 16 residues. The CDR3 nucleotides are TGTGCCAGCAGCGTAGTTTTTACAGGGGGCAGAAACATTCAGTACTTC. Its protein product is CASSVVFTGGRNIQYF. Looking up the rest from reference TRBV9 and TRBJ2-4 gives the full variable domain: DSGVTQTPKHLITATGQRVTLRCSPRSGDLSVYWYQQSLDQGLQFLIQYYNGEERAKGNILERFSAQQFPDLHSELNLSSLELGDSALYFCASSVVFTGGRNIQYFGAGTRLSVL.